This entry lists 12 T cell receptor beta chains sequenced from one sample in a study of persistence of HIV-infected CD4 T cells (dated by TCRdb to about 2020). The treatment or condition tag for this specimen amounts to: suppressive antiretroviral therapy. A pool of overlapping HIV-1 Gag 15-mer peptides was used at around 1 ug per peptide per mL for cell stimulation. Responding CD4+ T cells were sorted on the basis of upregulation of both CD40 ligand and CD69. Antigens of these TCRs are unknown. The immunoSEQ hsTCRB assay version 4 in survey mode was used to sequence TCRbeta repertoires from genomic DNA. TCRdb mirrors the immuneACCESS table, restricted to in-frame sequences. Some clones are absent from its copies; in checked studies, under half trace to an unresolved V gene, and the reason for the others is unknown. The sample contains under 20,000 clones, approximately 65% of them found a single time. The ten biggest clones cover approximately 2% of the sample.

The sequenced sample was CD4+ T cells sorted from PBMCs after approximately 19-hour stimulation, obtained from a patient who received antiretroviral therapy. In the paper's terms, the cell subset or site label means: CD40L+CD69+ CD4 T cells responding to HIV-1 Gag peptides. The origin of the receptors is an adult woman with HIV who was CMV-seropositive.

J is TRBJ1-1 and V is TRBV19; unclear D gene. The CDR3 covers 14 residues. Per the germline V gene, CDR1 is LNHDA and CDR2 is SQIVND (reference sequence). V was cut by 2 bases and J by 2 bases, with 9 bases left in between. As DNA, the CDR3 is TGTGCCAGTAGTATAAGGGCCCCTAACACTGAAGCTTTCTTT. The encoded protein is CASSIRAPNTEAFF.

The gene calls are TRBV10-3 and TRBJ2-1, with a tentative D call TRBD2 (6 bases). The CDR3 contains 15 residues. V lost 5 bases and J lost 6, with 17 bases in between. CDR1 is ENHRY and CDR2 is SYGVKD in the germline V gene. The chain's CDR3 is CAISTLGQGGNEQFF. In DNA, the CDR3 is TGTGCCATCAGTACTTTAGGTCAGGGAGGCAATGAGCAGTTCTTC.

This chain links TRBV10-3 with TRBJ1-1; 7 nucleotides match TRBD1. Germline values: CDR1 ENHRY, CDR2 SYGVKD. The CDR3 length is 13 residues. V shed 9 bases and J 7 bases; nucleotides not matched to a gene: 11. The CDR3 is CAICSTGWDEAFF. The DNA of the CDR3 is TGTGCCATTTGCTCGACAGGGTGGGATGAAGCTTTCTTT.

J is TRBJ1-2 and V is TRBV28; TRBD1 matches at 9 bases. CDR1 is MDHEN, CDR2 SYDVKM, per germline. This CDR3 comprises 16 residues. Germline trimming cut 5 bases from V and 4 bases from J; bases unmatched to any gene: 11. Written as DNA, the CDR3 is TGTGCCAGCAGTCCATACGGACAGGGGATGAGCTATGGCTACACCTTC. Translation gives CASSPYGQGMSYGYTF.

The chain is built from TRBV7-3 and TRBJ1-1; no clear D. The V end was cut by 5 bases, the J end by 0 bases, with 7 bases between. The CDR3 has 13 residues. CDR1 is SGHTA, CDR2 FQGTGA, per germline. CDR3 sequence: CASSPNLNTEAFF. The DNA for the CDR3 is TGTGCCAGCAGCCCCAACTTGAACACTGAAGCTTTCTTT.

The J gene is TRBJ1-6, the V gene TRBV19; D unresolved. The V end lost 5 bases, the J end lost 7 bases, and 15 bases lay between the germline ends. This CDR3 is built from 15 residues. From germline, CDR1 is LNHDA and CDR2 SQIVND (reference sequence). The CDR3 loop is CASSGLVDGNSPLHF. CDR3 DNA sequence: TGTGCCAGTAGTGGGCTGGTAGACGGAAATTCACCCCTCCACTTT.

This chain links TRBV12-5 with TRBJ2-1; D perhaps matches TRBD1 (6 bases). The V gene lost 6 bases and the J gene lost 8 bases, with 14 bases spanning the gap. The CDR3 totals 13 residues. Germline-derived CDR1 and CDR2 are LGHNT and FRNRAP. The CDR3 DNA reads TGTGCTAGTGGCATTGGCAGGGGAGATGAGCAGTTCTTC. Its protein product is CASGIGRGDEQFF.

This CDR3 is CAWSGGQYGYTF. CDR3 coding DNA: TGTGCCTGGAGTGGGGGACAGTATGGCTACACCTTC. The V call is TRBV30, the J call TRBJ1-2; 7 bases line up with TRBD1. The CDR3 totals 12 residues. V was pared by 1 base and J by 5 bases, with 1 base of the junction left unmatched. Germline CDR1 reads GTSNPN; CDR2 reads SVGIG (reference sequence).

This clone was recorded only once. This chain's CDR3 is CAIPFEANVLTF. The CDR3 coding sequence is TGTGCCATCCCATTTGAGGCCAACGTCCTGACTTTC. This sequence joins TRBV10-3 and TRBJ2-6, with D unclear. Germline CDR1 is ENHRY and CDR2 is SYGVKD. This CDR3 is 12 amino acids long. Trimming left V 8 bases short and J 6 bases short, with 8 bases between.

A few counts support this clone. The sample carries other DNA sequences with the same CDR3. CDR3 DNA: TGCGCCAGCAGCCCGGACAGGATCTCCTACGAGCAGTACTTC. Protein product: CASSPDRISYEQYF. J is TRBJ2-7 and V is TRBV5-1, with TRBD1 matching over 7 bases. Germline values: CDR1 SGHRS, CDR2 YFSETQ. Trimming cost V 4 bases and J 0 bases; bases outside gene matches: 4. The CDR3 loop spans 14 amino acids.

The CDR3 loop is CASSPAAPRTDTQYF. The CDR3 DNA reads as TGTGCCAGCAGTCCTGCGGCGCCCAGGACAGATACGCAGTATTTT. This chain uses TRBV6-5 with TRBJ2-3, with unresolved D. The CDR3 is 15 amino acids. V lost 5 bases and J lost 3, with 15 bases in between. Germline V lookup: CDR1 MNHEY, CDR2 SVGAGI.

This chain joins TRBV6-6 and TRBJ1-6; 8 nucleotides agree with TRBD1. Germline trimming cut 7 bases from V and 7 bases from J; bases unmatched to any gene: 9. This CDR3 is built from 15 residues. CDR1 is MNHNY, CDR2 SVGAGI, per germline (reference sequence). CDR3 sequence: CASKTGGTGNSPLHF. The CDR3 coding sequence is TGTGCCAGCAAAACAGGGGGAACGGGAAATTCACCCCTCCACTTT.